This T cell receptor (beta chain) was obtained from a study of T-cell memory formation after mild COVID-19. Points from the study as a whole: Later expanders leaned toward CD4+, whereas clones contracting from day 15 to 85 were balanced CD4/CD8. Some SARS-CoV-2-responding clones were already detected in memory before infection. Whether second-wave clones peaking at day 37 were SARS-CoV-2 specific went unconfirmed.

TCRdb re-derived calls from the 5' RACE reads in MiXCR, one entry per CDR3 protein. Here the sample spans more than 35,000 distinct CDR3 sequences, nearly 9.5% being singletons. Regarding this clonotype: Its specificity is unknown.

This CDR3 is built from 14 residues. CDR1 is SNHLY, CDR2 FYNNEI, per germline. Losses at the gene ends were 5 bases for V and 5 bases for J; bases not matched to a gene: 4. This rearrangement joins TRBV2 to TRBJ2-3; TRBD1 matches 10 bases. Sequencing input: PBMCs or a T cell subset sorted from them (not recorded which). The sequence derives from an adult woman who had mild COVID-19 (a few samples of this study predate the infection). Cell type and time point are not known. The CDR3 reads CASSLDRGIDTQYF. Here the CDR3 DNA reads TGTGCCAGCAGTTTGGACAGGGGGATAGATACGCAGTATTTT. The full variable domain, in which reference TRBV2 and TRBJ2-3 provide the parts outside the CDR3, is EPEVTQTPSHQVTQMGQEVILRCVPISNHLYFYWYRQILGQKVEFLVSFYNNEISEKSEIFDDQFSVERPDGSNFTLKIRSTKLEDSAMYFCASSLDRGIDTQYFGPGTRLTVL.